These 29 T cell receptor beta chains were sequenced from one sample in a study of blood T cell repertoires in COVID-19. TCRdb's copy holds only in-frame clones and misses some; the assay was immunoSEQ multiplex PCR. The table has under 95,000 clones, approximately 90% seen once; the top ten hold 5% to 7.5%. Sequences were obtained from peripheral blood. These receptors originate from a woman between 45 and 65 years old with acute or convalescent COVID-19.

J is TRBJ1-5 and V is TRBV28; 9 bases fit TRBD1. The ends lost 7 bases at V and 0 bases at J; junction bases unmatched: 4. CDR3 length: 15 residues. Germline CDR1 MDHEN, CDR2 SYDVKM. CDR3 region: CASTQDRGSNQPQHF. As DNA, the CDR3 is TGTGCCAGCACCCAGGACAGGGGTAGCAATCAGCCCCAGCATTTT. Full variable domain (remainder filled in from reference TRBV28 and TRBJ1-5): DVKVTQSSRYLVKRTGEKVFLECVQDMDHENMFWYRQDPGLGLRLIYFSYDVKMKEKGDIPEGYSVSREKKERFSLILESASTNQTSMYLCASTQDRGSNQPQHFGDGTRLSIL.

The rearrangement links TRBV18 to TRBJ2-1; maybe TRBD2 (5 bases). Germline-derived CDR1 and CDR2 are KGHSH and LQKENI. This CDR3 comprises 12 residues. V was shortened by 2 bases and J by 7 bases, with 6 bases between the two germline ends. As DNA, the CDR3 is TGTGCCAGCTCACCAGGAGGAAATGAGCAGTTCTTC. It codes for CASSPGGNEQFF.

V usage is TRBV14 and J usage is TRBJ1-4; D is possibly TRBD1 (6 bases). The CDR3 consists of 15 residues. V lost 6 bases and J lost 4, with 15 bases in between. Germline assignment: CDR1 SGHDN and CDR2 FVKESK. The CDR3 is CASSPFRGDNEKLFF. DNA of the CDR3: TGTGCCAGCAGTCCCTTCAGGGGAGATAATGAAAAACTGTTTTTT. Full variable domain (remainder filled in from reference TRBV14 and TRBJ1-4): EAGVTQFPSHSVIEKGQTVTLRCDPISGHDNLYWYRRVMGKEIKFLLHFVKESKQDESGMPNNRFLAERTGGTYSTLKVQPAELEDSGVYFCASSPFRGDNEKLFFGSGTQLSVL.

About this clone: Other DNA sequences from this sample encode an identical CDR3 as well. This sequence joins TRBV7-9 and TRBJ1-1; D is undetermined. The CDR3 loop spans 13 amino acids. V lost 3 bases and J 4 bases, leaving 9 bases between the germline ends. Germline V gene lookup returns CDR1 SEHNR and CDR2 FQNEAQ (reference sequence). The CDR3 region has the DNA TGTGCCAGCAGCTTTTTTGCCGGCACTGAAGCTTTCTTT. Its protein product is CASSFFAGTEAFF.

J is TRBJ1-1 and V is TRBV5-8; 7 nucleotides agree with TRBD1. The CDR3 sequence is 15 residues long. V shed 4 bases and J 1 base; nucleotides not matched to a gene: 7. The germline CDR1 and CDR2 sequences are SGHTS and YDEGEE. The CDR3: CASSLGDRPNTEAFF. DNA for the CDR3: TGTGCCAGCAGCCTGGGGGACAGACCGAACACTGAAGCTTTCTTT.

With respect to this clone: An end of the junction differs from the germline gene, which may be a read error. The chain has TRBV7-7 and TRBJ2-2; no definite D call. The CDR3 totals 13 residues. Germline CDR1 and CDR2: SSHAT and FNYEAQ (reference sequence). This CDR3 is CASSSRYTGELFF. DNA for the CDR3: TGTGCTAGCAGCAGCCGTTACACCGGGGAGCTGTTTTTT.

J is TRBJ2-7 and V is TRBV7-9; D might be TRBD2 (7 bases). Per the germline V gene, CDR1 is SEHNR and CDR2 is FQNEAQ (reference sequence). The CDR3 extends over 17 amino acids. Trimming left V 5 bases short and J 2 bases short, with 22 bases between. Here the CDR3 DNA reads TGTGCCAGCAGCCAACCAGGGGCGGGCGGGAGCCCCTACGAGCAGTACTTC. Translated, it gives CASSQPGAGGSPYEQYF.

The V gene is TRBV2, the J gene TRBJ2-2, with 7 bases matching TRBD1. CDR3 size: 14 residues. J gave up 0 bases and V 8 bases, and 3 bases lay outside the gene matches. The germline V gene encodes CDR1 SNHLY and CDR2 FYNNEI. CDR3 region: CASGTGANTGELFF. Written as DNA, the CDR3 is TGTGCCAGCGGCACAGGGGCGAACACCGGGGAGCTGTTTTTT.

The chain links TRBV7-9 to TRBJ1-3; D is uncertain. The germline V and J ends were trimmed by 1 base and 2 bases, with 18 bases remaining between them. The CDR3 extends over 18 amino acids. Germline V gene data show CDR1 as SEHNR and CDR2 as FQNEAQ (reference sequence). The CDR3 is CASSLGELWTVTGNTIYF. The CDR3 DNA is TGTGCCAGCAGCTTAGGGGAGTTGTGGACCGTAACTGGAAACACCATATATTTT.

V is TRBV11-1 and J is TRBJ2-3; 9 bases line up with TRBD2. This CDR3 is 15 amino acids long. Trimming took 1 base from V and 4 from J; bases not matched to a gene: 3. Germline lookup yields CDR1 SGHAT and CDR2 FQDESV (reference sequence). The CDR3 protein is CASSLVAGVPDTQYF. As DNA, the CDR3 is TGTGCCAGCAGCTTAGTAGCGGGAGTTCCAGATACGCAGTATTTT.

This clone was recorded only once. The gene calls are TRBV5-1 and TRBJ1-1; maybe TRBD1 (6 bases). CDR1 is SGHRS and CDR2 is YFSETQ in the germline V gene. CDR3 length: 13 amino acids. V gave up 4 bases and J gave up 6 bases, with 13 bases separating them. This CDR3 is CASSLTGLAEAFF. CDR3 bases: TGCGCCAGCAGCCTTACAGGGCTGGCTGAAGCTTTCTTT.

This rearrangement joins TRBV7-2 to TRBJ2-5; 8 nucleotides align to TRBD2. Germline trimming cut 5 bases from V and 8 bases from J; bases unmatched to any gene: 10. CDR1 is SGHTA, CDR2 FQGNSA, per germline. CDR3 length equals 14 residues. This CDR3 reads CASSPKGSGGTQYF. CDR3 coding DNA: TGTGCCAGCAGCCCCAAGGGAAGCGGGGGTACCCAGTACTTC.

V gene TRBV10-3 combines with J gene TRBJ1-2, with 10 bases that match TRBD1. V shed 0 bases and J 5 bases; nucleotides not matched to a gene: 3. The CDR3 covers 15 residues. From germline, CDR1 is ENHRY and CDR2 SYGVKD. The CDR3 is CAISESDRGGYGYTF. The CDR3 DNA follows: TGTGCCATCAGTGAGTCGGACAGGGGGGGTTATGGCTACACCTTC.

This clone was counted a single time. This chain links TRBV30 with TRBJ1-2; D uncertain. The length of the CDR3 is 14 residues. V was shortened by 1 base and J by 4 bases, with 13 bases between the two germline ends. In germline, CDR1 is GTSNPN, CDR2 SVGIG (reference sequence). CDR3 residues: CAWSGRSLIYGYTF. In DNA, the CDR3 is TGTGCCTGGAGTGGGCGGTCTCTCATCTATGGCTACACCTTC. Drawing the rest from reference TRBV30 and TRBJ1-2, the complete variable domain is SQTIHQWPATLVQPVGSPLSLECTVEGTSNPNLYWYRQAAGRGLQLLFYSVGIGQISSEVPQNLSASRPQDRQFILSSKKLLLSDSGFYLCAWSGRSLIYGYTFGSGTRLTVV.

CDR3 nucleotide sequence: TGTGCCAGCAGTTCTTCAGCGGGGGGGCAGGGAGAGCAGTACTTC. Amino acids: CASSSSAGGQGEQYF. J is TRBJ2-7 and V is TRBV28; 10 positions match TRBD2. The CDR3 totals 15 residues. Per germline, CDR1 MDHEN and CDR2 SYDVKM. The V gene end was trimmed by 4 bases and the J gene end by 7 bases; junction bases not matched to a gene: 10.

The V call is TRBV27, the J call TRBJ1-2, with D hard to call. This CDR3 region has 12 residues. The V end lost 8 bases, the J end lost 7 bases, and 14 bases lay between the germline ends. CDR1 and CDR2 (germline): MNHEY, SMNVEV (reference sequence). Written as DNA, the CDR3 is TGTGCCAGCGGCCAGAGGGATGGTGGCTACACCTTC. It translates to CASGQRDGGYTF.

This clone was counted once. The chain is built from TRBV19 and TRBJ1-2; 7 nucleotides align to TRBD1. Germline CDR1 and CDR2: LNHDA and SQIVND (reference sequence). CDR3 length: 13 amino acids. The J segment lost 8 bases and the V segment lost 7 bases, leaving 10 bases of the junction unmatched. CDR3 coding DNA: TGTGCCAGTAATCGAGACAGGGTGGAAGGCTACACCTTC. Translating it yields CASNRDRVEGYTF.

V usage is TRBV19 and J usage is TRBJ1-2; 7 bases line up with TRBD1. The germline V gene has CDR1 LNHDA and CDR2 SQIVND (reference sequence). V trimming: 5 bases; J trimming: 0 bases; junction bases outside the gene matches: 6. The CDR3 length is 15 residues. Written as DNA, the CDR3 is TGTGCCAGTAGTGGCCCCGGGACAGCTAACTATGGCTACACCTTC. Residues: CASSGPGTANYGYTF.

The chain has TRBV4-3 and TRBJ2-1; D unclear. The V end was cut by 0 bases, the J end by 6 bases, with 12 bases between. Germline CDR1 is LGHNA and CDR2 is YSLEER. CDR3 size: 15 residues. CDR3 in DNA: TGCGCCAGCAGCCAAGATACCTACTCACTCAATGAGCAGTTCTTC. Amino acid sequence: CASSQDTYSLNEQFF.

The chain carries TRBV19 and TRBJ1-2; TRBD1 is a possible D gene (6 bases). The CDR3 has 13 amino acids. Germline V gene data show CDR1 as LNHDA and CDR2 as SQIVND (reference sequence). The V gene lost 6 bases and the J gene lost 7 bases, with 15 bases spanning the gap. This CDR3 is CASRLSRGFGYTF. CDR3 nucleotides: TGTGCCAGTAGACTATCCAGGGGTTTTGGCTACACCTTC.

This chain joins TRBV19 and TRBJ1-1, with D unresolved. CDR3 size: 18 residues. Germline V gene data show CDR1 as LNHDA and CDR2 as SQIVND (reference sequence). V lost 4 bases, J lost 5 bases, and 26 bases lay in between. The CDR3 nucleotides read TGTGCCAGTAGTACCCTACCATACGCGGCGACGAGTGGGACTGAAGCTTTCTTT. Amino acids: CASSTLPYAATSGTEAFF.

This chain joins TRBV30 and TRBJ1-5; D may be TRBD1 (6 bases). CDR3 length: 18 residues. CDR1 is GTSNPN, CDR2 SVGIG, per germline (reference sequence). V was trimmed by 1 base and J by 0 bases, leaving 19 bases between them. Written as DNA, the CDR3 is TGTGCCTGGAGTGCCACACTAGACAGGACCCTTAGCAATCAGCCCCAGCATTTT. This translates into CAWSATLDRTLSNQPQHF.

The V and J genes are TRBV18 and TRBJ1-1, with a tentative D call TRBD1 (5 bases). Trimming removed 5 bases at V and 0 bases at J, with 7 bases between. Germline V gene lookup returns CDR1 KGHSH and CDR2 LQKENI. The CDR3 runs 13 residues. The CDR3 loop is CASSGALNTEAFF. DNA for the CDR3: TGTGCCAGCTCAGGGGCCTTGAACACTGAAGCTTTCTTT.

The rearrangement joins TRBV19 to TRBJ2-7, with D possibly being TRBD1 (6 bases). CDR3 length: 12 residues. Germline loops: CDR1 LNHDA, CDR2 SQIVND (reference sequence). The germline V and J ends were trimmed by 9 bases and 2 bases, with 11 bases remaining between them. The DNA of the CDR3 is TGTGCCAGCTCGACAGGCCCCTACGAGCAGTACTTC. This gives the protein CASSTGPYEQYF.

V is TRBV6-5 and J is TRBJ2-7; 9 positions match TRBD1. Germline CDR1 and CDR2: MNHEY and SVGAGI. The CDR3 has 14 amino acids. V dropped 8 bases and J dropped 4; count of bases not matched to a gene: 9. The CDR3 loop reads CASDTGGAGYEQYF. In nucleotides, the CDR3 is TGTGCCAGCGATACAGGGGGCGCGGGGTACGAGCAGTACTTC.

The chain employs TRBV7-3 and TRBJ2-1; 7 nucleotides line up with TRBD1. The V and J ends lost 0 bases and 8 bases, in that order; junction bases with no gene match: 7. CDR3 length: 15 residues. Germline loops: CDR1 SGHTA, CDR2 FQGTGA. CDR3 loop: CASSLTQGEWDEQFF. The DNA of the CDR3 is TGTGCCAGCAGCTTAACGCAGGGGGAGTGGGATGAGCAGTTCTTC. The full variable domain, completed using reference TRBV7-3 and TRBJ2-1, is GAGVSQTPSNKVTEKGKYVELRCDPISGHTALYWYRQSLGQGPEFLIYFQGTGAADDSGLPNDRFFAVRPEGSVSTLKIQRTERGDSAVYLCASSLTQGEWDEQFFGPGTRLTVL.

V is TRBV18 and J is TRBJ1-5; tentative D call: TRBD1 (5 bases). This CDR3 has 16 residues. Trimming pared 1 base from V and 0 bases from J, leaving 10 bases between. Germline CDR1 KGHSH, CDR2 LQKENI. The CDR3 bases are TGTGCCAGCTCACCACGGCAGGGTACTAGCAATCAGCCCCAGCATTTT. Amino acids: CASSPRQGTSNQPQHF.

The rearrangement links TRBV25-1 to TRBJ1-1; 9 bases fit TRBD1. The J segment lost 5 bases and the V segment lost 6 bases, leaving 7 bases of the junction unmatched. Germline V gives CDR1 MGHDK, CDR2 SYGVNS. CDR3 size: 14 residues. The CDR3 protein is CASRGTGLITEAFF. The CDR3, as DNA: TGTGCCAGCAGAGGGACAGGGCTAATAACTGAAGCTTTCTTT. Using reference TRBV25-1 and TRBJ1-1 for the parts outside the CDR3, the full variable domain is EADIYQTPRYLVIGTGKKITLECSQTMGHDKMYWYQQDPGMELHLIHYSYGVNSTEKGDLSSESTVSRIRTEHFPLTLESARPSHTSQYLCASRGTGLITEAFFGQGTRLTVV.

The gene calls are TRBV19 and TRBJ1-1; the D is unclear. Trimming cost V 3 bases and J 1 base, with 18 bases left between them. This CDR3 has 17 amino acids. CDR1 and CDR2 (germline): LNHDA, SQIVND (reference sequence). CDR3 region: CASSILGAGYSNTEAFF. In DNA form, the CDR3 reads TGTGCCAGTAGTATTTTGGGCGCGGGTTACTCGAACACTGAAGCTTTCTTT. Variable domain in full (rest from reference TRBV19 and TRBJ1-1): DGGITQSPKYLFRKEGQNVTLSCEQNLNHDAMYWYRQDPGQGLRLIYYSQIVNDFQKGDIAEGYSVSREKKESFPLTVTSAQKNPTAFYLCASSILGAGYSNTEAFFGQGTRLTVV.